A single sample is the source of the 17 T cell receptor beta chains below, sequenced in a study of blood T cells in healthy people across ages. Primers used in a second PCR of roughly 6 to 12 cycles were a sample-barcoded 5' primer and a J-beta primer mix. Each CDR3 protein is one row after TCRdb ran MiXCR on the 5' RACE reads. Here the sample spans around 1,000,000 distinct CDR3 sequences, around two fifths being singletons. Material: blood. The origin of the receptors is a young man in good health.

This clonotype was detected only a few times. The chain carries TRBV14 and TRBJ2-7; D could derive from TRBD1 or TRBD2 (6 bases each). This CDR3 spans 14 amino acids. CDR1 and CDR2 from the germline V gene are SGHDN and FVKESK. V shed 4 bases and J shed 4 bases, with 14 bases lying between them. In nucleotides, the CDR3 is TGTGCCAGCAGCCGGAAAGGGGGGCGTTACGAGCAGTACTTC. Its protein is CASSRKGGRYEQYF.

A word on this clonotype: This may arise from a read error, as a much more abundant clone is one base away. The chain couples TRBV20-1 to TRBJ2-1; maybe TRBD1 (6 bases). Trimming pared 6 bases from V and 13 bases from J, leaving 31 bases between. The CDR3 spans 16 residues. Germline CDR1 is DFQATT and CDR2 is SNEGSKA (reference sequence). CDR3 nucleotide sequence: TGCAGTGCAACACACAACAGGGAATTTATTCCGGAGACCCAGTTCTTC. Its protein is CSATHNREFIPETQFF.

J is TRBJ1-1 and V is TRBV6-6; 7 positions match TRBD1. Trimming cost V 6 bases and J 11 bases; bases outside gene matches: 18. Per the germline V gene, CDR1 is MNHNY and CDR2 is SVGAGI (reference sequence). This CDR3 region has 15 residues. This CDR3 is CASRGRQGRRGYAFF. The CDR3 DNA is TGTGCCAGCAGAGGCCGACAGGGCCGTCGAGGGTATGCTTTCTTT.

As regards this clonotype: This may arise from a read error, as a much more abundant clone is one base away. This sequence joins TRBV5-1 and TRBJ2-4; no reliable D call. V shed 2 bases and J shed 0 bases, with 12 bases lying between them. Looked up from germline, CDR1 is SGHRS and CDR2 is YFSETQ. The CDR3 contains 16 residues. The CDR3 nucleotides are TGCGCCAGCAGCTTCGAACAGTGGAGAGCCAAAAACATTCAGTACTTC. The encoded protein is CASSFEQWRAKNIQYF.

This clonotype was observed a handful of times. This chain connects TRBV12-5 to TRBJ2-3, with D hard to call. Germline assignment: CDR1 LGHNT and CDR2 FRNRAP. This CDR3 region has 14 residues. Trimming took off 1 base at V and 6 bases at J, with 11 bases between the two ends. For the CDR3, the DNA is TGTGCTAGTGGTTTGGACGAGTTGTGGGATACGCAGTATTTT. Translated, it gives CASGLDELWDTQYF.

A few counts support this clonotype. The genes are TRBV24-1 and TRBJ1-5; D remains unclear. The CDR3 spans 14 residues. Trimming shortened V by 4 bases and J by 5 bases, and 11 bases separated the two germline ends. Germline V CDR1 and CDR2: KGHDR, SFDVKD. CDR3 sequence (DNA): TGTGCCACCAGTGACCATAATAGGGATCAGCCCCAGCATTTT. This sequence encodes CATSDHNRDQPQHF.

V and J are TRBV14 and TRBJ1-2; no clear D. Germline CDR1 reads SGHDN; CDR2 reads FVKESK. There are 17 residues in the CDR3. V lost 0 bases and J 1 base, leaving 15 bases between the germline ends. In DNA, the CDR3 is TGTGCCAGCAGCCAAGAAAAGGTAGAAACTCGTAACTATGGCTACACCTTC. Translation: CASSQEKVETRNYGYTF.

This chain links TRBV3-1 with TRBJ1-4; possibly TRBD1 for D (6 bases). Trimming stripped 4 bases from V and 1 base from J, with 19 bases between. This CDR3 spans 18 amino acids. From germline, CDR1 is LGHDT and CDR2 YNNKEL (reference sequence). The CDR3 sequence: CASSLSGQPMVTNEKLFF. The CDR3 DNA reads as TGTGCCAGCAGCCTATCAGGACAGCCGATGGTAACTAATGAAAAACTGTTTTTT.

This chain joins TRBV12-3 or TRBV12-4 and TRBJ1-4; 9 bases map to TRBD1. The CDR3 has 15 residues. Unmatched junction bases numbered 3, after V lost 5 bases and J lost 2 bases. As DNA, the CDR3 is TGTGCCAGCAGTCGGGACAGGGCTACTAATGAAAAACTGTTTTTT. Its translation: CASSRDRATNEKLFF.

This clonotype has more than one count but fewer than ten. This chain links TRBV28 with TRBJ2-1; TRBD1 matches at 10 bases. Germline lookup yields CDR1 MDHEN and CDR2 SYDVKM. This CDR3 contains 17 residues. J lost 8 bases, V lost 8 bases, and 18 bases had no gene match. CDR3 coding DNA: TGTGCCAGCTTCAATCCACGCCGGGACAGGGGATTCGATGAGCAGTTCTTC. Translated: CASFNPRRDRGFDEQFF. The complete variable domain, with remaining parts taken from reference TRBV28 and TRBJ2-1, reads DVKVTQSSRYLVKRTGEKVFLECVQDMDHENMFWYRQDPGLGLRLIYFSYDVKMKEKGDIPEGYSVSREKKERFSLILESASTNQTSMYLCASFNPRRDRGFDEQFFGPGTRLTVL.

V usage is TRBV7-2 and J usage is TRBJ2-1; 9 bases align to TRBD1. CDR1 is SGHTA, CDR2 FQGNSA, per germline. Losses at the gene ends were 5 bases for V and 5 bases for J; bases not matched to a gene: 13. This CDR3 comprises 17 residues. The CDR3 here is CASSPLPGTGSNNEQFF. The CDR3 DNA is TGTGCCAGCAGCCCCCTCCCCGGGACAGGGAGTAACAATGAGCAGTTCTTC.

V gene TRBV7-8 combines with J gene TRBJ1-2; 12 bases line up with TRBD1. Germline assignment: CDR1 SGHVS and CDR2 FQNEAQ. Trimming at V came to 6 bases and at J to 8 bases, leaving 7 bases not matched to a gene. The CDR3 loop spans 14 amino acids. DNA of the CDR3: TGTGCCAGCAGACCGGGACAGGGGGCGCGAGGCTACACCTTC. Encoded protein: CASRPGQGARGYTF.

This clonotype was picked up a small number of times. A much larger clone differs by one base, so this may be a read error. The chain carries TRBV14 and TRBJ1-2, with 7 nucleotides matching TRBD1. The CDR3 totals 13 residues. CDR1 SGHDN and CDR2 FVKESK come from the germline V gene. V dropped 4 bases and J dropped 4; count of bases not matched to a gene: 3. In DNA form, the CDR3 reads TGTGCCAGCAGCCCGGGACAGCTCTATGGCTACACCTTC. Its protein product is CASSPGQLYGYTF.

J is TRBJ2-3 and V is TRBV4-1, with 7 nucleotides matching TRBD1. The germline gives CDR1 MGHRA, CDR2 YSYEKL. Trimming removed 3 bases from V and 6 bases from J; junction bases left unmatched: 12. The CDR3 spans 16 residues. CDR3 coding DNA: TGCGCCAGCAGCCAGCTACCGGGGACAGTGTACGATACGCAGTATTTT. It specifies CASSQLPGTVYDTQYF.

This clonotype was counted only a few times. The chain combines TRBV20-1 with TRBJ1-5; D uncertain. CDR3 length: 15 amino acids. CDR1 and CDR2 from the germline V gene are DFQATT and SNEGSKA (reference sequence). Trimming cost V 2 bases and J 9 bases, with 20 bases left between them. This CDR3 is CSARISGQSSRPQHF. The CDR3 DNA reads TGCAGTGCTAGAATTTCGGGCCAGTCATCCCGGCCCCAGCATTTT.

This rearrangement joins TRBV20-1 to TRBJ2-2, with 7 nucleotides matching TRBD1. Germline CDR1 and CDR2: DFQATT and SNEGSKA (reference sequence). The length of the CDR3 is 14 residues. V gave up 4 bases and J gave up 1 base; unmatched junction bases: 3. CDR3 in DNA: TGCAGTGCTAACCCAGGGGGGAACACCGGGGAGCTGTTTTTT. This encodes CSANPGGNTGELFF.

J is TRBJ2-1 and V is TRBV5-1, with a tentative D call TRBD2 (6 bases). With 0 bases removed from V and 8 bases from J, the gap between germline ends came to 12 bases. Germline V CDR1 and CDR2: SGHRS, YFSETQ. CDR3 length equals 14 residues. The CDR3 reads CASSLVLALDEQFF. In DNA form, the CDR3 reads TGCGCCAGCAGCTTGGTACTAGCCCTCGATGAGCAGTTCTTC.